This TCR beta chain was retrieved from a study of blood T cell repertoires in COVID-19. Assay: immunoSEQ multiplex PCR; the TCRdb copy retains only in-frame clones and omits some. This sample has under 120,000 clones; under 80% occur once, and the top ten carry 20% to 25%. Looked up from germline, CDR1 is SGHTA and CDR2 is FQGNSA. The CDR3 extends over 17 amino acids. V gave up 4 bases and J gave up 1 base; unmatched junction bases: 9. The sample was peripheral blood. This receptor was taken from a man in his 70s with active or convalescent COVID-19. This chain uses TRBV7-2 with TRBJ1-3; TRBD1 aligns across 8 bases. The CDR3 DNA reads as TGTGCCAGCAGCTCCGGACAGGGACCAGGGTCTGGAAACACCATATATTTT. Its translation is CASSSGQGPGSGNTIYF.